The source of this T cell receptor beta chain is a study of T cells in tumors after PD-1 blockade. Study information: A subset received ongoing vismodegib 150 mg daily alongside anti-PD-1 therapy.

TCRdb keeps only in-frame clones here, not all; method: immunoSEQ multiplex PCR. The sample consists of about 14,000 clones, around four fifths of them appearing once. This clone was detected only a few times. This CDR3 region has 15 residues. The V and J ends lost 6 bases and 9 bases respectively, with 21 bases between them. Germline lookup yields CDR1 MNHEY and CDR2 SVGEGT. The specimen was PBMCs, collected after anti-PD-1 treatment. The chain uses TRBV6-2 or TRBV6-3 and TRBJ2-1; possibly TRBD1 for D (6 bases). This receptor was obtained from a human donor with basal cell carcinoma. Here the CDR3 reads CASSPPVPGHPEQFF. CDR3 bases: TGTGCCAGCAGCCCCCCTGTCCCGGGACACCCTGAGCAGTTCTTC.